The 10 T cell receptor beta chains reported below all come from one sample, sequenced in a study of blood T cell repertoires in COVID-19. The table came from immunoSEQ multiplex PCR; TCRdb's copy has only in-frame clones and leaves some out. In the table there are under 300,000 clones, around 87% of which are singletons. Sequencing was done on a sample of peripheral blood. These receptors all come from a woman aged 65 to 85 with active or convalescent COVID-19.

This chain joins TRBV9 and TRBJ2-5; D is unclear. This CDR3 is 12 amino acids long. Germline CDR1 is SGDLS and CDR2 is YYNGEE. V was trimmed by 4 bases and J by 3 bases, leaving 7 bases between them. As DNA, the CDR3 is TGTGCCAGCAGCCCGGTTAAAGAGACCCAGTACTTC. Amino acids: CASSPVKETQYF.

The genes are TRBV12-5 and TRBJ2-7; D is possibly TRBD2 (5 bases). The CDR3 has 15 residues. Germline V gene lookup returns CDR1 LGHNT and CDR2 FRNRAP. Trimming pared 6 bases from V and 0 bases from J, leaving 15 bases between. CDR3 sequence reads: CASGGRATTSYEQYF. CDR3 nucleotide sequence: TGTGCTAGTGGAGGGCGGGCAACTACCTCCTACGAGCAGTACTTC.

J is TRBJ2-5 and V is TRBV5-6; 9 bases line up with TRBD2. The CDR3 has 17 residues. V lost 1 base and J lost 3; bases outside the gene matches: 10. Germline loops: CDR1 SGHDT, CDR2 YYEEEE. As DNA, the CDR3 is TGTGCCAGCAGCTTGTCCCTGCGGGGGGGTTTTGAAGAGACCCAGTACTTC. This gives the protein CASSLSLRGGFEETQYF.

This rearrangement joins TRBV6-1 to TRBJ1-5, with a weak D call TRBD1 (6 bases). The CDR3 has 14 residues. Between the trimmed V and J ends, which lost 3 bases and 11 bases, there was a span of 17 bases. The germline gives CDR1 MNHNS, CDR2 SASEGT. The CDR3 DNA sequence: TGTGCCAGCAGTGAGTCTTATACAGGGTCGTCCCAGCATTTT. Translating gives CASSESYTGSSQHF.

The rearrangement joins TRBV3-1 (or the pseudogene TRBV3-2) to TRBJ1-4; D is uncertain. V was pared by 4 bases and J by 1 base, with 4 bases between. Germline CDR1 is LGHDT and CDR2 is YNNKEL (reference sequence). The CDR3 spans 13 residues. The DNA for the CDR3 is TGTGCCAGCAGCCTCATAACTAATGAAAAACTGTTTTTT. Amino acid sequence: CASSLITNEKLFF.

The chain combines TRBV5-8 with TRBJ2-5; TRBD1 matches at 7 bases. With 0 bases clipped from V and 9 bases from J, the junction kept 11 bases outside the gene matches. This CDR3 is built from 15 residues. Germline CDR1 SGHTS, CDR2 YDEGEE. In nucleotides, the CDR3 is TGTGCCAGCAGCTTGGAAGGGGGCAGGTCTGAGGCCCAGTACTTC. It encodes CASSLEGGRSEAQYF. The full variable domain, completed using reference TRBV5-8 and TRBJ2-5, is EAGVTQSPTHLIKTRGQQATLRCSPISGHTSVYWYQQALGLGLQFLLWYDEGEERNRGNFPPRFSGRQFPNYSSELNVNALELEDSALYLCASSLEGGRSEAQYFGPGTRLLVL.

This clone was detected once. CDR3 DNA: TGTGCCAGCAGTGATCCGAGGGCGGCCTTCGAAAAACTGTTTTTT. It codes for CASSDPRAAFEKLFF. This chain joins TRBV6-1 and TRBJ1-4; D is unclear. The germline V gene encodes CDR1 MNHNS and CDR2 SASEGT. The V and J ends lost 3 bases and 8 bases respectively, with 16 bases between them. This CDR3 region has 15 residues.

Regarding this clone: The junction differs from germline at one of its ends, possibly a read error. The rearrangement uses TRBV5-1 and TRBJ2-4; the D gene is possibly TRBD1 (5 bases). The germline V gene has CDR1 SGHRS and CDR2 YFSETQ. This CDR3 region has 16 residues. The CDR3 DNA is TGCGCCAGCAGCTTGGGGGCGACAGAACCCAATAACATTCAGTACTTC. As protein: CASSLGATEPNNIQYF. The whole variable domain, remainder taken from reference TRBV5-1 and TRBJ2-4, is KAGVTQTPRYLIKTRGQQVTLSCSPISGHRSVSWYQQTPGQGLQFLFEYFSETQRNKGNFPGRFSGRQFSNSRSEMNVSTLELGDSALYLCASSLGATEPNNIQYFGAGTRLSVL.

The V and J genes are TRBV7-3 and TRBJ2-7, with TRBD1 matching 10 bases. This CDR3 comprises 18 residues. Germline lookup yields CDR1 SGHTA and CDR2 FQGTGA. Trimming at V came to 3 bases and at J to 0 bases, leaving 11 bases not matched to a gene. The CDR3 bases are TGTGCCAGCAGCTTCCCCTCGATTAGGACAGGGGGCTCCTACGAGCAGTACTTC. This sequence encodes CASSFPSIRTGGSYEQYF.

Worth noting for this clone: The CDR3 carries no conserved terminal phenylalanine or tryptophan, so it likely arises from a read error. It is unclear where the CDR3 begins or ends on the DNA, so no DNA is shown, and the CDR3 is as TCRdb lists it. The chain joins TRBV2 to TRBJ1-1; the D call TRBD1 from the table was never checked on the DNA. Germline V CDR1 and CDR2: SNHLY, FYNNEI. The CDR3 extends over 10 residues, inclusive of both ends. CDR3 loop: CASSETGRAH.